A single sample is the source of the 21 T cell receptor beta chains below, sequenced in a study of beta chain features in type 1 diabetes. Isolated RNA was reverse transcribed in full, so expressed TCRB transcripts were sequenced. Profiled with immunoSEQ multiplex PCR; TCRdb holds only in-frame clones, not every one. The data hold a few hundred thousand clones, with 16% observed a single time. Study-level points and caveats: People with Type 1 diabetes carried modestly yet significantly shorter TCRB CDR3s in all four CD4+ subsets.

The antigens these receptors bind are not known. The sequenced material came from naive CD4+ T cells from blood. Every receptor here comes from a man aged 30 to 39 with type 1 diabetes.

This clone was seen a few times. The V call is TRBV4-3, the J call TRBJ2-1; 12 bases align to TRBD2. The CDR3 consists of 15 residues. Germline V CDR1 and CDR2: LGHNA, YSLEER. Unmatched junction bases numbered 9, after V lost 1 base and J lost 14 bases. Written as DNA, the CDR3 is TGCGCCAGCAGCCAAGCGAGACTAGCGGGGGACCGTAAGTTCTTC. Amino acid sequence: CASSQARLAGDRKFF.

This chain uses TRBV28 with TRBJ2-2; D gene uncertain. This CDR3 spans 14 amino acids. Germline V gene data show CDR1 as MDHEN and CDR2 as SYDVKM. Trimming stripped 7 bases from V and 4 bases from J, with 13 bases between. The CDR3 sequence is CASNYPNPTGELFF. CDR3 DNA sequence: TGTGCCAGCAACTACCCGAATCCCACCGGGGAGCTGTTTTTT.

The chain recombines TRBV7-9 with TRBJ1-5; D is possibly TRBD1 (5 bases). V gave up 5 bases and J gave up 6 bases, with 14 bases separating them. Per the germline V gene, CDR1 is SEHNR and CDR2 is FQNEAQ (reference sequence). The CDR3 is 14 residues long. DNA of the CDR3: TGTGCCAGCAGCCACGAGGGGAGGGTTCAGCCCCAGCATTTT. This encodes CASSHEGRVQPQHF.

There are a few counts of this clone. The chain carries TRBV27 and TRBJ2-3; weak D call: TRBD2 (6 bases). V lost 1 base to trimming and J lost 1 base, with 9 bases between them. Germline CDR1 MNHEY, CDR2 SMNVEV (reference sequence). There are 15 residues in the CDR3. CDR3 in amino acids: CASSLLRGRTDTQYF. CDR3 nucleotides: TGTGCCAGCAGTTTATTGCGGGGTCGCACAGATACGCAGTATTTT.

V and J are TRBV7-9 and TRBJ2-1; 10 positions match TRBD1. Germline loops: CDR1 SEHNR, CDR2 FQNEAQ (reference sequence). After removal of 5 bases from V and 3 bases from J, the junction contained 10 bases not matched to a gene. The CDR3 sequence is 17 residues long. CDR3 protein: CASSRGDRGTGYNEQFF. As DNA, the CDR3 is TGTGCCAGCAGCAGAGGGGACAGGGGAACGGGCTACAATGAGCAGTTCTTC.

CDR3 in DNA: TGTGCCAGCAGTCCCCTCGAGAAGCAGTACAATGAGCAGTTCTTC. Its protein is CASSPLEKQYNEQFF. V and J are TRBV6-6 and TRBJ2-1; no clear D. The CDR3 sequence is 15 residues long. Trimming left V 5 bases short and J 4 bases short, with 15 bases between. Germline CDR1 reads MNHNY; CDR2 reads SVGAGI (reference sequence).

Only one count was recorded for this clone. The chain joins TRBV20-1 to TRBJ2-5; a weak D match, TRBD1 (5 bases). Germline V gives CDR1 DFQATT, CDR2 SNEGSKA (reference sequence). This CDR3 is 11 amino acids long. The CDR3 coding sequence is TGCAGCACAGACAGACAAGAGACCCAGTACTTC. It specifies CSTDRQETQYF.

J is TRBJ1-4 and V is TRBV30, with D uncertain. The CDR3 is 11 amino acids. Trimming left V 3 bases short and J 7 bases short, with 6 bases between. Germline CDR1 and CDR2: GTSNPN and SVGIG (reference sequence). CDR3 DNA: TGTGCCTGGAGCCGGGCTGAAAAACTGTTTTTT. Translating it yields CAWSRAEKLFF.

DNA for the CDR3: TGTGCCAGCAGCGCTTGGACTAGCGGTCAAGAGACCCAGTACTTC. It encodes CASSAWTSGQETQYF. This chain joins TRBV11-2 and TRBJ2-5; TRBD2 aligns across 10 bases. Germline-derived CDR1 and CDR2 are SGHAT and FQNNGV. The V and J ends lost 5 bases and 2 bases, in that order; junction bases with no gene match: 5. The CDR3 contains 15 residues.

This clone was seen a few times. This chain joins TRBV28 and TRBJ1-4, with 8 bases matching TRBD1. V lost 5 bases and J lost 4; bases outside the gene matches: 3. The germline V gene encodes CDR1 MDHEN and CDR2 SYDVKM. The CDR3 runs to 14 residues. The CDR3 DNA sequence: TGTGCCAGCAGTCCGACAGGGGATAATGAAAAACTGTTTTTT. Translated, it gives CASSPTGDNEKLFF.

The rearrangement links TRBV7-2 to TRBJ2-7, with D possibly matching TRBD2 (5 bases). V shed 3 bases and J shed 3 bases, with 15 bases lying between them. This CDR3 contains 15 residues. Germline V CDR1 and CDR2: SGHTA, FQGNSA. CDR3 DNA: TGTGCCAGCAGCTTCGGCGGAGGTACTTTCTACGAGCAGTACTTC. Translating it yields CASSFGGGTFYEQYF.

This clone was detected only a few times. The chain employs TRBV29-1 and TRBJ2-7, with 7 nucleotides matching TRBD2. Germline V gene data show CDR1 as SQVTM and CDR2 as ANQGSEA. This CDR3 contains 12 residues. J lost 12 bases, V lost 6 bases, and 14 bases had no gene match. The CDR3 DNA reads TGCAGCGTCGTATCCTCGCGGGAGTACATGTACTTC. This gives the protein CSVVSSREYMYF.

This chain uses TRBV18 with TRBJ2-2; 8 bases map to TRBD1. This CDR3 is 15 amino acids long. Germline CDR1 and CDR2: KGHSH and LQKENI. V shed 3 bases, J shed 3 bases, and the junction held 3 bases outside the gene matches. CDR3 in DNA: TGTGCCAGCTCACCGGGGACAGGTGACACCGGGGAGCTGTTTTTT. Protein sequence: CASSPGTGDTGELFF.

In its sample, this clone was seen a few times. The chain employs TRBV7-2 and TRBJ1-2, with no clear D. This CDR3 contains 12 residues. V lost 1 base, J lost 4 bases, and 4 bases lay in between. Germline CDR1 reads SGHTA; CDR2 reads FQGNSA. The CDR3 DNA reads as TGTGCCAGCAGCTTAGGAGGCTATGGCTACACCTTC. It translates to CASSLGGYGYTF.

The rearrangement uses TRBV5-6 and TRBJ1-2; 8 nucleotides match TRBD1. V trimming: 3 bases; J trimming: 6 bases; junction bases outside the gene matches: 4. The V gene's germline CDR1 is SGHDT and CDR2 YYEEEE. This CDR3 region has 13 residues. The CDR3 loop reads CASSSSTGDGYTF. In DNA, the CDR3 is TGTGCCAGCAGCTCGTCGACAGGGGATGGCTACACCTTC.

Of note for this clone: Other DNA sequences within the sample encode an identical CDR3. CDR3 bases: TGCAGCGTATTACAGGGGAACTATGGCTACACCTTC. It encodes CSVLQGNYGYTF. The chain has TRBV29-1 and TRBJ1-2; 7 bases agree with TRBD1. The V gene's germline CDR1 is SQVTM and CDR2 ANQGSEA. V was pared by 6 bases and J by 2 bases, with 3 bases of the junction left unmatched. The CDR3 is 12 amino acids.

The chain couples TRBV7-3 to TRBJ2-1; D uncertain. From germline, CDR1 is SGHTA and CDR2 FQGTGA. The germline V and J ends were trimmed by 1 base and 0 bases, with 4 bases remaining between them. CDR3 length equals 14 residues. CDR3 amino acids: CASSLRSSYNEQFF. In DNA, the CDR3 is TGTGCCAGCAGCTTAAGGTCCTCCTACAATGAGCAGTTCTTC.

This clone was found a few times. A junction end diverges from the germline sequence, so it may reflect a read error. The V and J genes are TRBV25-1 and TRBJ2-7; D may correspond to TRBD1 or TRBD2 (5 bases each). The germline gives CDR1 MGHDK, CDR2 SYGVNS. The CDR3 is 14 amino acids. The CDR3 loop reads CASSVRVGTYGQYF. The DNA of the CDR3 is TGTGCCAGCAGTGTCAGGGTAGGGACCTACGGGCAGTACTTC.

The CDR3 bases are TGCGCCAGCAGCTTAAGCGGGGTGAACACCGGGGAGCTGTTTTTT. Translated, it gives CASSLSGVNTGELFF. This sequence joins TRBV5-1 and TRBJ2-2; 7 positions agree with TRBD2. The V and J ends lost 2 bases and 1 base, in that order; junction bases with no gene match: 2. Germline CDR1 is SGHRS and CDR2 is YFSETQ. The CDR3 length is 15 residues.

The chain uses TRBV7-2 and TRBJ2-5; 8 nucleotides align to TRBD1. CDR1 is SGHTA, CDR2 FQGNSA, per germline. V lost 1 base to trimming and J lost 7 bases; unmatched junction nucleotides: 5. The CDR3 spans 14 residues. Written as DNA, the CDR3 is TGTGCCAGCAGCTTAGATAGGACAGGGAGGACCCAGTACTTC. Its protein product is CASSLDRTGRTQYF. Using reference TRBV7-2 and TRBJ2-5 for the parts outside the CDR3, the full variable domain is GAGVSQSPSNKVTEKGKDVELRCDPISGHTALYWYRQSLGQGLEFLIYFQGNSAPDKSGLPSDRFSAERTGGSVSTLTIQRTQQEDSAVYLCASSLDRTGRTQYFGPGTRLLVL.

The J gene is TRBJ2-3, the V gene TRBV13, with D uncertain. The CDR3 length is 12 residues. The V gene lost 4 bases and the J gene lost 0 bases, with 2 bases spanning the gap. Germline lookup yields CDR1 PRHDT and CDR2 FYEKMQ (reference sequence). The CDR3 protein is CASSSSTDTQYF. The DNA for the CDR3 is TGTGCCAGCAGCTCTAGCACAGATACGCAGTATTTT.